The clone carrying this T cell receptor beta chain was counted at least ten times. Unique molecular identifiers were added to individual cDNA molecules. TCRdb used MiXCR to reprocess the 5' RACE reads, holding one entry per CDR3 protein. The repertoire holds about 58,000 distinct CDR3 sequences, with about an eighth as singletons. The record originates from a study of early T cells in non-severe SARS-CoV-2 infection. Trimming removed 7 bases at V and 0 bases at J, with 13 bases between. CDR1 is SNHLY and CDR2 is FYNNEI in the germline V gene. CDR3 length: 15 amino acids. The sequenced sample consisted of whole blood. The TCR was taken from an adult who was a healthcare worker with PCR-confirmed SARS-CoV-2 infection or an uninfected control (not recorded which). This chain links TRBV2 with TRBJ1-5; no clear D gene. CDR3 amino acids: CASTPGDFSNQPQHF. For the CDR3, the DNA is TGTGCCAGCACTCCAGGAGACTTTAGCAATCAGCCCCAGCATTTT.